The 24 T cell receptor beta chains in this list originate from one sample, sequenced in a study of T cells after yellow fever vaccination. MiXCR, applied by TCRdb to the 5' RACE reads, yields one record per CDR3 protein. The table lists 300,000 to 350,000 distinct CDR3 sequences, around 10% of them singletons. The material was CD4+ T cells sorted from PBMCs, obtained 45 days after the yellow fever booster vaccination. The receptors were gathered from a man aged 18 to 29 who received the YFV17D yellow fever vaccine.

This clonotype was counted a few times. J is TRBJ2-5 and V is TRBV6-5, with TRBD2 as a possible D gene (7 bases). This CDR3 has 15 amino acids. V lost 5 bases and J lost 4, with 17 bases in between. The germline gives CDR1 MNHEY, CDR2 SVGAGI. The CDR3 sequence is CASSRGGASGETQYF. CDR3 nucleotide sequence: TGTGCCAGCAGTAGGGGGGGGGCATCAGGAGAGACCCAGTACTTC.

The rearrangement links TRBV5-5 to TRBJ1-5, with D perhaps TRBD1 (6 bases). The CDR3 totals 15 residues. The V end was cut by 4 bases, the J end by 0 bases, with 11 bases between. CDR1 SGHKS and CDR2 YYEKEE come from the germline V gene (reference sequence). As DNA, the CDR3 is TGTGCCAGCAGCGGGGGGGGCTTTAGCAATCAGCCCCAGCATTTT. Translating gives CASSGGGFSNQPQHF.

This chain connects TRBV20-1 to TRBJ1-3, with D possibly being TRBD1 (5 bases). V lost 1 base and J 3 bases, leaving 13 bases between the germline ends. CDR1 is DFQATT and CDR2 is SNEGSKA in the germline V gene (reference sequence). The length of the CDR3 is 15 residues. The CDR3 here is CSARADSGRGNTIYF. The CDR3 DNA reads as TGCAGTGCTAGAGCCGACTCAGGGCGTGGAAACACCATATATTTT.

Ten or more counts support this clonotype. In DNA, the CDR3 is TGTGCCAGCAGCCAAGAAGCAGGGTCCGGGGAGCTGTTTTTT. This codes for CASSQEAGSGELFF. This sequence joins TRBV3-1 and TRBJ2-2; D is possibly TRBD1 (5 bases). Germline V CDR1 and CDR2: LGHDT, YNNKEL (reference sequence). V lost 0 bases and J lost 6, with 8 bases in between. The CDR3 is 14 residues long.

At least ten counts were recorded for this clonotype. The rearrangement links TRBV5-1 to TRBJ1-4; D call uncertain. With 0 bases removed from V and 7 bases from J, the gap between germline ends came to 10 bases. The CDR3 covers 14 residues. Germline V gene sequence: CDR1 SGHRS, CDR2 YFSETQ. The CDR3 nucleotides are TGCGCCAGCAGCTTGGAGGACCGTACTGAAAAACTGTTTTTT. It is translated as CASSLEDRTEKLFF.

This clonotype has a handful of counts. This chain joins TRBV4-3 and TRBJ1-1; no firm D call. There are 12 residues in the CDR3. V lost 2 bases, J lost 6 bases, and 7 bases lay in between. Germline assignment: CDR1 LGHNA and CDR2 YSLEER. The CDR3 bases are TGCGCCAGCAGCCAAATGGGGTCTGAAGCTTTCTTT. Translating gives CASSQMGSEAFF.

This clonotype has just a few counts. The CDR3 nucleotides read TGTGCCAGCAGTGAAGGGCTAGCGGGGGAGCAGTTCTTC. It translates to CASSEGLAGEQFF. The chain combines TRBV2 with TRBJ2-1, with 9 bases matching TRBD2. CDR3 length: 13 amino acids. CDR1 SNHLY and CDR2 FYNNEI come from the germline V gene. With V trimmed by 1 base and J by 10 bases, 2 bases remained unmatched.

CDR3 sequence reads: CASSPQGIQYNEQFF. The CDR3 nucleotides read TGTGCCAGCTCACCCCAGGGTATCCAATACAATGAGCAGTTCTTC. The V gene is TRBV18, the J gene TRBJ2-1; D possibly corresponds to TRBD1 (5 bases). The length of the CDR3 is 15 residues. Trimming removed 3 bases from V and 4 bases from J, with 13 bases in between. In germline, CDR1 is KGHSH, CDR2 LQKENI.

Only a few counts were recorded for this clonotype. This chain joins TRBV10-3 and TRBJ1-2; D may be TRBD1 (6 bases). Germline values: CDR1 ENHRY, CDR2 SYGVKD. V was cut by 9 bases and J by 4 bases, with 15 bases left in between. CDR3 length: 13 amino acids. CDR3: CAMAAGEAYGYTF. For the CDR3, the DNA is TGTGCCATGGCGGCAGGGGAGGCCTATGGCTACACCTTC.

CDR3 sequence: CASTLNEKLFF. The DNA of the CDR3 is TGTGCCAGCACCCTGAATGAAAAACTGTTTTTT. This chain uses TRBV6-6 with TRBJ1-4; no definite D call. Between the trimmed V and J ends, which lost 7 bases and 5 bases, there was a span of 5 bases. The CDR3 runs to 11 residues. Germline V gene data show CDR1 as MNHNY and CDR2 as SVGAGI (reference sequence).

This clonotype was seen at least ten times. This chain connects TRBV27 to TRBJ2-1; 8 bases match TRBD2. With 5 bases clipped from V and 2 bases from J, the junction kept 11 bases outside the gene matches. Germline-derived CDR1 and CDR2 are MNHEY and SMNVEV (reference sequence). CDR3 length: 17 amino acids. The CDR3 loop is CASSTRGGRRTYNEQFF. CDR3 nucleotide sequence: TGTGCCAGCAGTACCCGGGGGGGGCGCCGAACCTACAATGAGCAGTTCTTC.

This clonotype was seen many times. The chain has TRBV7-2 and TRBJ2-3; 8 positions agree with TRBD2. CDR3 length: 18 residues. CDR1 and CDR2 (germline): SGHTA, FQGNSA. V lost 3 bases to trimming and J lost 7 bases; unmatched junction nucleotides: 18. The DNA of the CDR3 is TGTGCCAGCAGCTTTAACTTTTTCGGGGGGGCCAGTGGAAATACGCAGTATTTT. Residues: CASSFNFFGGASGNTQYF.

This clonotype was counted a few times. The CDR3: CASSQASPRGNEKLFF. CDR3 in DNA: TGCGCCAGCAGCCAAGCGTCGCCGAGGGGTAATGAAAAACTGTTTTTT. The chain carries TRBV4-3 and TRBJ1-4, with a weak D call TRBD1 (5 bases). Germline-derived CDR1 and CDR2 are LGHNA and YSLEER. This CDR3 comprises 16 residues. The ends were cut back, 1 base at V and 4 bases at J, with 13 bases in the middle.

This clonotype was seen repeatedly, ten times or more. J is TRBJ2-1 and V is TRBV7-9; 7 bases are shared with TRBD1. Germline V CDR1 and CDR2: SEHNR, FQNEAQ (reference sequence). Trimming took 5 bases from V and 9 from J; bases not matched to a gene: 7. The CDR3 is 13 residues long. The chain's CDR3 is CASSPRGPAEQFF. CDR3 nucleotides: TGTGCCAGCAGCCCAAGGGGGCCTGCTGAGCAGTTCTTC.

This chain links TRBV3-1 with TRBJ1-4, with 10 nucleotides matching TRBD1. The CDR3 sequence is 16 residues long. Losses at the gene ends were 1 base for V and 6 bases for J; bases not matched to a gene: 5. CDR1 is LGHDT and CDR2 is YNNKEL in the germline V gene (reference sequence). In nucleotides, the CDR3 is TGTGCCAGCAGCCAAGGAGCCGGGACAGGGGATGAAAAACTGTTTTTT. Protein: CASSQGAGTGDEKLFF.

The chain couples TRBV6-5 to TRBJ1-2; D perhaps matches TRBD1 (5 bases). The CDR3 is 13 residues long. Trimming left V 7 bases short and J 5 bases short, with 14 bases between. Germline loops: CDR1 MNHEY, CDR2 SVGAGI. The CDR3 DNA sequence: TGTGCCAGCACCACCCTTGGGGGGTATGGCTACACCTTC. Its translation is CASTTLGGYGYTF.

This clonotype showed up many times. This sequence joins TRBV11-2 and TRBJ2-7; D might be TRBD2 (5 bases). The CDR3 sequence is 14 residues long. The germline gives CDR1 SGHAT, CDR2 FQNNGV. Trimming removed 1 base from V and 0 bases from J, with 7 bases in between. Written as DNA, the CDR3 is TGTGCCAGCAGCTTAGTACGGGGCTCCTACGAGCAGTACTTC. It encodes CASSLVRGSYEQYF.

The rearrangement uses TRBV7-9 and TRBJ2-2; D is undetermined. Germline V gene sequence: CDR1 SEHNR, CDR2 FQNEAQ (reference sequence). This CDR3 has 14 residues. V was pared by 7 bases and J by 0 bases, with 9 bases between. This chain's CDR3 is CASTPPANTGELFF. CDR3 sequence (DNA): TGTGCCAGCACCCCACCGGCGAACACCGGGGAGCTGTTTTTT.

This clonotype was observed a handful of times. The chain joins TRBV18 to TRBJ1-2, with a tentative D call TRBD1 (5 bases). CDR3 length equals 15 residues. V lost 1 base, J lost 3 bases, and 12 bases lay in between. CDR1 is KGHSH and CDR2 is LQKENI in the germline V gene. The CDR3: CASSPQGKVDYGYTF. For the CDR3, the DNA is TGTGCCAGCTCACCACAGGGGAAAGTGGACTATGGCTACACCTTC.

The gene calls are TRBV19 and TRBJ1-5; D is ambiguous. From germline, CDR1 is LNHDA and CDR2 SQIVND (reference sequence). V lost 0 bases and J 7 bases, leaving 13 bases between the germline ends. The CDR3 runs to 15 residues. CDR3 in amino acids: CASSIDGGGLQPQHF. Here the CDR3 DNA reads TGTGCCAGTAGTATAGATGGTGGTGGGCTCCAGCCCCAGCATTTT. Looking up the rest from reference TRBV19 and TRBJ1-5 gives the full variable domain: DGGITQSPKYLFRKEGQNVTLSCEQNLNHDAMYWYRQDPGQGLRLIYYSQIVNDFQKGDIAEGYSVSREKKESFPLTVTSAQKNPTAFYLCASSIDGGGLQPQHFGDGTRLSIL.

Concerning this clonotype itself: Relative to the germline gene, one junction end is altered; a read error may explain this. The rearrangement uses TRBV3-1 and TRBJ2-7; the D gene could be TRBD1 or TRBD2 (5 bases each). The CDR3 is 19 amino acids. Per germline, CDR1 LGHDT and CDR2 YNNKEL (reference sequence). In nucleotides, the CDR3 is TGTGCCCGCAGCCAAAGAGACGGGCGAGAACACGGGGCCTACTACGAGCAGTACTTC. Its protein product is CARSQRDGREHGAYYEQYF.

The gene calls are TRBV24-1 and TRBJ2-6; unclear D gene. Germline V lookup: CDR1 KGHDR, CDR2 SFDVKD. V shed 2 bases and J shed 0 bases, with 1 base lying between them. CDR3 size: 14 residues. CDR3 DNA: TGTGCCACCAGTGATTCCTCTGGGGCCAACGTCCTGACTTTC. Translating it yields CATSDSSGANVLTF.

Ten or more counts support this clonotype. This rearrangement joins TRBV5-1 to TRBJ1-1, with 8 bases identical to TRBD1. The CDR3 covers 16 residues. Losses at the gene ends were 7 bases for V and 4 bases for J; bases not matched to a gene: 15. The germline V gene encodes CDR1 SGHRS and CDR2 YFSETQ. CDR3 amino acids: CASESGGASLGTEAFF. The CDR3 DNA sequence: TGCGCCAGCGAATCAGGGGGCGCAAGTTTGGGCACTGAAGCTTTCTTT.

The chain recombines TRBV5-1 with TRBJ1-1; TRBD1 might be the D (6 bases). The length of the CDR3 is 11 residues. The germline V gene has CDR1 SGHRS and CDR2 YFSETQ. Trimming removed 2 bases from V and 12 bases from J, with 11 bases in between. As DNA, the CDR3 is TGCGCCAGCAGCTTTCAGGGGTTGTCTTTCTTT. This sequence encodes CASSFQGLSFF.